A single sample is the source of the 28 T cell receptor beta chains below, sequenced in a study of shared clonotypes between healthy human individuals. Cells designated naive CD8 were CD45RO-negative and were positively selected for CCR7, with terminally differentiated effector memory CD45RA+ cells excluded. Produced via immunoSEQ multiplex PCR; TCRdb's table is partial and in-frame only. The repertoire holds over 2,000,000 clones, with roughly 95% as singletons. Sequencing input: naive CD8+ T cells from PBMCs. The receptor source for this set is a man younger than 30 in good health. Some clones in this sample may be carry-over from other donors' samples.

The V and J genes are TRBV19 and TRBJ2-7, with TRBD1 identical over 9 bases. This CDR3 has 15 amino acids. With 4 bases clipped from V and 1 base from J, the junction kept 5 bases outside the gene matches. Germline values: CDR1 LNHDA, CDR2 SQIVND (reference sequence). CDR3 sequence (DNA): TGTGCCAGTAGTACAACGACAGGGGGGTCCTACGAGCAGTACTTC. Its translation is CASSTTTGGSYEQYF.

The chain is built from TRBV11-2 and TRBJ2-7; D is unresolved. The CDR3 loop spans 15 amino acids. Germline CDR1 and CDR2: SGHAT and FQNNGV. V lost 1 base and J lost 2, with 12 bases in between. The CDR3 sequence is CASSLGRTLTYEQYF. The CDR3, as DNA: TGTGCCAGCAGCTTAGGAAGGACCCTTACCTACGAGCAGTACTTC.

The rearrangement links TRBV7-9 to TRBJ1-4; D possibly corresponds to TRBD1 (6 bases). Germline CDR1 SEHNR, CDR2 FQNEAQ (reference sequence). The ends were cut back, 5 bases at V and 6 bases at J, with 19 bases in the middle. The CDR3 has 16 residues. The DNA of the CDR3 is TGTGCCAGCAGCAAGATACAGGGAAAACGCGATGAAAAACTGTTTTTT. Amino acid sequence: CASSKIQGKRDEKLFF.

This clone was found once. The chain couples TRBV11-3 to TRBJ2-5; D is possibly TRBD1 or TRBD2 (5 bases each). In germline, CDR1 is SGHNT, CDR2 YENEEA. The CDR3 contains 15 residues. The germline V and J ends were trimmed by 4 bases and 3 bases, with 15 bases remaining between them. The CDR3 spells CASSSRGALKETQYF. As DNA, the CDR3 is TGTGCCAGCAGCTCTCGAGGGGCCCTGAAAGAGACCCAGTACTTC.

The V gene is TRBV10-3, the J gene TRBJ1-4, with D perhaps matching TRBD1 (5 bases). V lost 0 bases to trimming and J lost 8 bases, with 13 bases between them. CDR3 length: 15 amino acids. Germline CDR1 ENHRY, CDR2 SYGVKD. CDR3 region: CAISESGVSVEKLFF. The CDR3 coding sequence is TGTGCCATCAGTGAGTCGGGGGTTTCGGTGGAAAAACTGTTTTTT.

The chain joins TRBV27 to TRBJ2-5, with TRBD2 identical over 8 bases. The J call may be wrong; the DNA end is better matched by TRBJ2-7. Germline values: CDR1 MNHEY, CDR2 SMNVEV (reference sequence). This CDR3 is built from 14 residues. CDR3 protein: CASRPGLGVYEQYF. The CDR3 DNA sequence: TGTGCCAGCAGGCCGGGACTAGGTGTCTACGAGCAGTACTTC.

The rearrangement links TRBV11-2 to TRBJ2-1; possibly TRBD2 for D (7 bases). The CDR3 runs 13 residues. Germline-derived CDR1 and CDR2 are SGHAT and FQNNGV. V gave up 5 bases and J gave up 9 bases, with 14 bases separating them. CDR3 loop: CASSPRGAPEQFF. CDR3 DNA: TGTGCCAGCAGCCCCCGGGGGGCCCCTGAGCAGTTCTTC.

This chain joins TRBV7-9 and TRBJ2-2; D possibly corresponds to TRBD2 (6 bases). CDR1 is SEHNR, CDR2 FQNEAQ, per germline (reference sequence). V was shortened by 3 bases and J by 4 bases, with 12 bases between the two germline ends. CDR3 length equals 15 residues. Here the CDR3 reads CASSFYGSATGELFF. The CDR3 DNA sequence: TGTGCCAGCAGCTTTTACGGGAGTGCCACCGGGGAGCTGTTTTTT.

The V gene is TRBV7-2, the J gene TRBJ2-1; D possibly uses TRBD1 or TRBD2 (5 bases each). CDR3 length: 16 residues. Germline V gene lookup returns CDR1 SGHTA and CDR2 FQGNSA. The V end was cut by 4 bases, the J end by 2 bases, with 15 bases between. This CDR3 reads CASSSRDPDPYNEQFF. For the CDR3, the DNA is TGTGCCAGCAGCTCCCGGGACCCCGACCCCTACAATGAGCAGTTCTTC.

This chain links TRBV4-1 with TRBJ2-1; D uncertain. This CDR3 region has 15 residues. Trimming removed 1 base from V and 0 bases from J, with 7 bases in between. Germline V lookup: CDR1 MGHRA, CDR2 YSYEKL. This CDR3 reads CASSQAQSSYNEQFF. CDR3 bases: TGCGCCAGCAGCCAAGCCCAAAGCTCCTACAATGAGCAGTTCTTC.

The CDR3 DNA is TGTGCCAGCAGAATGGACAGGGCCCTCACCGGGGAGCTGTTTTTT. It specifies CASRMDRALTGELFF. The chain combines TRBV2 with TRBJ2-2, with 8 nucleotides matching TRBD1. The germline V gene has CDR1 SNHLY and CDR2 FYNNEI. This CDR3 is 15 amino acids long. With V trimmed by 6 bases and J by 4 bases, 7 bases remained unmatched.

The chain combines TRBV9 with TRBJ2-5, with D possibly being TRBD2 (6 bases). The CDR3 is 14 residues long. From germline, CDR1 is SGDLS and CDR2 YYNGEE. V lost 3 bases and J 4 bases, leaving 13 bases between the germline ends. CDR3 sequence: CASSAKRDSETQYF. CDR3 DNA: TGTGCCAGCAGCGCGAAGAGGGACTCAGAGACCCAGTACTTC.

The rearrangement uses TRBV28 and TRBJ2-1; 10 bases match TRBD2. Per the germline V gene, CDR1 is MDHEN and CDR2 is SYDVKM. The V and J ends lost 3 bases and 7 bases, in that order; junction bases with no gene match: 6. CDR3 size: 15 residues. The CDR3 nucleotides read TGTGCCAGCAGTTTCGGGCTAGCGGGAGCAAATGAGCAGTTCTTC. The encoded protein is CASSFGLAGANEQFF.

The genes are TRBV5-6 and TRBJ2-7; perhaps TRBD2 as D (5 bases). Germline V gives CDR1 SGHDT, CDR2 YYEEEE. With 0 bases removed from V and 3 bases from J, the gap between germline ends came to 10 bases. The CDR3 has 14 residues. The CDR3 protein is CASSLGRTLYEQYF. In DNA, the CDR3 is TGTGCCAGCAGCTTGGGCAGGACTCTCTACGAGCAGTACTTC.

The CDR3 loop reads CASKQREKIDEQFF. CDR3 in DNA: TGTGCCAGCAAACAGCGGGAGAAGATCGATGAGCAGTTCTTC. The rearrangement joins TRBV27 to TRBJ2-1, with 8 bases identical to TRBD2. CDR1 and CDR2 from the germline V gene are MNHEY and SMNVEV (reference sequence). This CDR3 is built from 14 residues. V trimming: 7 bases; J trimming: 8 bases; junction bases outside the gene matches: 10.

The V gene is TRBV7-9, the J gene TRBJ2-3; 7 nucleotides align to TRBD2. Trimming at V came to 1 base and at J to 4 bases, leaving 8 bases not matched to a gene. Germline-derived CDR1 and CDR2 are SEHNR and FQNEAQ (reference sequence). The CDR3 length is 16 residues. The CDR3 DNA reads as TGTGCCAGCAGCTTAGGAGGACTAGGTCGGGCAGATACGCAGTATTTT. It encodes CASSLGGLGRADTQYF.

The V and J genes are TRBV7-9 and TRBJ1-2; TRBD1 matches at 7 bases. CDR1 is SEHNR and CDR2 is FQNEAQ in the germline V gene (reference sequence). The V gene end was trimmed by 4 bases and the J gene end by 4 bases; junction bases not matched to a gene: 9. The CDR3 totals 15 residues. CDR3 DNA sequence: TGTGCCAGCAGCTCCGGACAGGAGCTATTCTATGGCTACACCTTC. Its translation is CASSSGQELFYGYTF.

This clone was observed a handful of times. This chain uses TRBV4-3 with TRBJ1-5; D is ambiguous. Germline V CDR1 and CDR2: LGHNA, YSLEER. V gave up 4 bases and J gave up 6 bases, with 10 bases separating them. The CDR3 has 13 amino acids. CDR3 DNA: TGCGCCAGCAGCCGCGATCGAAGTCAGCCCCAGCATTTT. Amino acid sequence: CASSRDRSQPQHF.

This chain links TRBV4-1 with TRBJ2-1; 8 nucleotides align to TRBD2. The CDR3 has 17 residues. From germline, CDR1 is MGHRA and CDR2 YSYEKL. V lost 0 bases, J lost 2 bases, and 6 bases stayed unmatched. CDR3 nucleotides: TGCGCCAGCAGCCAAGATAGGACACTAGCGGCCTACAATGAGCAGTTCTTC. Its protein product is CASSQDRTLAAYNEQFF.

This clone has only one observation. The chain recombines TRBV5-1 with TRBJ1-5, with unresolved D. V was clipped by 1 base and J by 4 bases, with 9 bases between them. Germline V gives CDR1 SGHRS, CDR2 YFSETQ. The CDR3 is made up of 14 amino acids. The CDR3 DNA reads as TGCGCCAGCAGCTTGATCGGTGGGAATCAGCCCCAGCATTTT. It translates to CASSLIGGNQPQHF.

With respect to this clone: Different DNA sequences within this sample yield the same CDR3. This chain links TRBV9 with TRBJ2-7, with TRBD1 identical over 9 bases. The V and J ends lost 2 bases and 3 bases, in that order; junction bases with no gene match: 3. Germline CDR1 SGDLS, CDR2 YYNGEE. The CDR3 loop spans 14 amino acids. CDR3 sequence (DNA): TGTGCCAGCAGCGTGGGGGACAGGGACTACGAGCAGTACTTC. Protein: CASSVGDRDYEQYF.

The chain carries TRBV7-9 and TRBJ2-2; D is possibly TRBD1 or TRBD2 (6 bases each). The germline V gene encodes CDR1 SEHNR and CDR2 FQNEAQ (reference sequence). This CDR3 spans 15 amino acids. V was trimmed by 5 bases and J by 7 bases, leaving 17 bases between them. The CDR3 DNA reads as TGTGCCAGCAGCCGACCGGGGGCAGGAAGCGGGGAGCTGTTTTTT. Translated: CASSRPGAGSGELFF.

V usage is TRBV25-1 and J usage is TRBJ2-5; TRBD2 is a possible D gene (6 bases). Germline V gives CDR1 MGHDK, CDR2 SYGVNS. V lost 3 bases, J lost 7 bases, and 15 bases lay in between. The CDR3 loop spans 14 amino acids. The CDR3: CASSEVGGAWTQYF. The CDR3 coding sequence is TGTGCCAGCAGTGAGGTCGGAGGGGCGTGGACCCAGTACTTC. The whole variable domain, remainder taken from reference TRBV25-1 and TRBJ2-5, is EADIYQTPRYLVIGTGKKITLECSQTMGHDKMYWYQQDPGMELHLIHYSYGVNSTEKGDLSSESTVSRIRTEHFPLTLESARPSHTSQYLCASSEVGGAWTQYFGPGTRLLVL.

This chain uses TRBV5-1 with TRBJ2-2; D is perhaps TRBD1 or TRBD2 (5 bases each). This CDR3 is built from 18 residues. Deletions cut 0 bases from V and 4 bases from J, with 19 bases between. Germline CDR1 reads SGHRS; CDR2 reads YFSETQ. The CDR3 protein is CASSLDGQGVIGTGELFF. The CDR3 nucleotides are TGCGCCAGCAGCTTGGATGGGCAGGGAGTAATCGGCACCGGGGAGCTGTTTTTT.

CDR3 amino acids: CASSQDRQGPNTGELFF. DNA of the CDR3: TGCGCCAGCAGCCAAGATCGCCAGGGTCCCAACACCGGGGAGCTGTTTTTT. V is TRBV4-3 and J is TRBJ2-2; tentatively, D is TRBD1 (5 bases). The CDR3 is made up of 17 amino acids. Looked up from germline, CDR1 is LGHNA and CDR2 is YSLEER. Trimming took 0 bases from V and 2 from J, leaving 13 bases between them.

V and J are TRBV10-3 and TRBJ2-3; 11 positions match TRBD2. CDR1 is ENHRY and CDR2 is SYGVKD in the germline V gene. The trim removed 7 bases at V and 8 bases at J, leaving 14 bases unmatched. There are 16 residues in the CDR3. The CDR3: CAIMSTSGTGAGTQYF. CDR3 DNA sequence: TGTGCCATCATGTCGACTAGCGGGACGGGTGCGGGTACGCAGTATTTT.

The rearrangement links TRBV27 to TRBJ1-5; D perhaps matches TRBD1 (5 bases). Trimming pared 5 bases from V and 6 bases from J, leaving 8 bases between. CDR3 length: 12 amino acids. From germline, CDR1 is MNHEY and CDR2 SMNVEV (reference sequence). The CDR3 nucleotides read TGTGCCAGCAGTGCGGGGGGTCAGCCCCAGCATTTT. This codes for CASSAGGQPQHF.

The rearrangement links TRBV28 to TRBJ2-7; 7 bases agree with TRBD2. Germline assignment: CDR1 MDHEN and CDR2 SYDVKM. The J segment lost 3 bases and the V segment lost 5 bases, leaving 7 bases of the junction unmatched. The CDR3 is 14 residues long. The CDR3 nucleotides read TGTGCCAGCAGTACCTGGACTAGTTACTACGAGCAGTACTTC. Translating gives CASSTWTSYYEQYF. Combining the CDR3 with reference TRBV28 and TRBJ2-7 gives the whole variable domain DVKVTQSSRYLVKRTGEKVFLECVQDMDHENMFWYRQDPGLGLRLIYFSYDVKMKEKGDIPEGYSVSREKKERFSLILESASTNQTSMYLCASSTWTSYYEQYFGPGTRLTVT.